Shown below are 20 T cell receptor beta chains from a single sample sequenced in a study of technical replicates of blood from several donors. Sequenced by immunoSEQ multiplex PCR; TCRdb stores in-frame clones only, minus some. The sample includes about 14,000 clones, roughly four fifths of them seen just once. Sequenced material: PBMCs. The receptor source for this set is a human donor in good health.

The rearrangement uses TRBV18 and TRBJ2-2, with 8 bases matching TRBD1. Germline CDR1 and CDR2: KGHSH and LQKENI. V lost 0 bases and J lost 7; bases outside the gene matches: 10. The CDR3 totals 17 residues. The DNA for the CDR3 is TGTGCCAGCTCACCACCGGGACAGGCAGGACCGTACGGGGAGCTGTTTTTT. This codes for CASSPPGQAGPYGELFF. The whole variable domain, remainder taken from reference TRBV18 and TRBJ2-2, is NAGVMQNPRHLVRRRGQEARLRCSPMKGHSHVYWYRQLPEEGLKFMVYLQKENIIDESGMPKERFSAEFPKEGPSILRIQQVVRGDSAAYFCASSPPGQAGPYGELFFGEGSRLTVL.

V and J are TRBV5-4 and TRBJ1-2; 9 bases line up with TRBD1. The CDR3 runs to 14 residues. V gave up 0 bases and J gave up 3 bases; unmatched junction bases: 0. CDR1 and CDR2 from the germline V gene are SGHNT and YYREEE (reference sequence). The CDR3 DNA is TGTGCCAGCAGCTTGGGGGACAGGGACTATGGCTACACCTTC. It codes for CASSLGDRDYGYTF.

The chain joins TRBV6-5 to TRBJ1-1, with no clear D. CDR3 length equals 11 residues. Germline V lookup: CDR1 MNHEY, CDR2 SVGAGI. Between the trimmed V and J ends, which lost 6 bases and 5 bases, there was a span of 7 bases. The CDR3 protein is CASRSTTEAFF. In DNA, the CDR3 is TGTGCCAGCAGATCCACAACTGAAGCTTTCTTT.

The J gene is TRBJ2-5, the V gene TRBV9, with 7 bases aligning to TRBD2. V was clipped by 4 bases and J by 4 bases; unmatched bases: 16. The germline CDR1 and CDR2 sequences are SGDLS and YYNGEE. This CDR3 is 17 amino acids long. CDR3 sequence: CASSPGGGSIRGETQYF. The CDR3 DNA sequence: TGTGCCAGCAGCCCCGGGGGAGGGTCAATACGGGGAGAGACCCAGTACTTC.

The DNA for the CDR3 is TGTGCCAGCAGCCCTACCGGGACAGGGGGTACTGAAGCTTTCTTT. Its translation: CASSPTGTGGTEAFF. The gene calls are TRBV5-4 and TRBJ1-1, with 11 bases matching TRBD1. This CDR3 comprises 15 residues. Germline assignment: CDR1 SGHNT and CDR2 YYREEE (reference sequence). Trimming cost V 4 bases and J 5 bases; bases outside gene matches: 7.

This rearrangement joins TRBV5-6 to TRBJ2-3; TRBD1 aligns across 10 bases. The CDR3 runs 16 residues. V was clipped by 3 bases and J by 4 bases; unmatched bases: 8. Per the germline V gene, CDR1 is SGHDT and CDR2 is YYEEEE. For the CDR3, the DNA is TGTGCCAGCAGCTCCCGGACAGGGGGTCCCGCAGATACGCAGTATTTT. Translation: CASSSRTGGPADTQYF. The complete variable domain, with remaining parts taken from reference TRBV5-6 and TRBJ2-3, reads DAGVTQSPTHLIKTRGQQVTLRCSPKSGHDTVSWYQQALGQGPQFIFQYYEEEERQRGNFPDRFSGHQFPNYSSELNVNALLLGDSALYLCASSSRTGGPADTQYFGPGTRLTVL.

The chain joins TRBV29-1 to TRBJ2-3; 11 nucleotides line up with TRBD2. The J segment lost 2 bases and the V segment lost 3 bases, leaving 4 bases of the junction unmatched. CDR3 length: 15 residues. Per germline, CDR1 SQVTM and CDR2 ANQGSEA. The CDR3 sequence: CSVEGLADSTDTQYF. CDR3 coding DNA: TGCAGCGTTGAGGGACTAGCGGATTCCACAGATACGCAGTATTTT.

The V call is TRBV19, the J call TRBJ1-5; maybe TRBD1 (6 bases). The CDR3 contains 19 residues. Germline lookup yields CDR1 LNHDA and CDR2 SQIVND (reference sequence). Trimming shortened V by 5 bases and J by 4 bases, and 27 bases separated the two germline ends. The CDR3 DNA is TGTGCCAGTAGTCTCGCAGGGTACAGGTTGTCGAGGGGGAATCAGCCCCAGCATTTT. This codes for CASSLAGYRLSRGNQPQHF.

The rearrangement uses TRBV4-1 and TRBJ2-1; 12 nucleotides agree with TRBD2. Germline CDR1 and CDR2: MGHRA and YSYEKL. With V trimmed by 1 base and J by 7 bases, 2 bases remained unmatched. The CDR3 consists of 15 residues. The CDR3 DNA sequence: TGCGCCAGCAGCCAAGGACTAGCGGGAGCGAATGAGCAGTTCTTC. It codes for CASSQGLAGANEQFF.

The chain joins TRBV19 to TRBJ2-7; D unresolved. Trimming shortened V by 3 bases and J by 5 bases, and 14 bases separated the two germline ends. Germline loops: CDR1 LNHDA, CDR2 SQIVND (reference sequence). The CDR3 sequence is 14 residues long. The CDR3 DNA is TGTGCCAGTAGTATTCCAGGAAGAATGGACGAGCAGTACTTC. This encodes CASSIPGRMDEQYF.

This rearrangement joins TRBV2 to TRBJ1-2; TRBD1 matches at 7 bases. The CDR3 runs 13 residues. Germline lookup yields CDR1 SNHLY and CDR2 FYNNEI. The V gene end was trimmed by 4 bases and the J gene end by 10 bases; junction bases not matched to a gene: 9. The CDR3, as DNA: TGTGCCAGCAGTGCCTACAGGGGAAGTAACTACACCTTC. Translating it yields CASSAYRGSNYTF.

The rearrangement uses TRBV7-6 and TRBJ1-5, with 10 nucleotides matching TRBD1. Per the germline V gene, CDR1 is SGHVS and CDR2 is FNYEAQ. The V gene end was trimmed by 5 bases and the J gene end by 1 base; junction bases not matched to a gene: 5. The CDR3 spans 16 residues. The CDR3 reads CASSLGQGVSNQPQHF. DNA for the CDR3: TGTGCCAGCAGCCTTGGACAGGGGGTCAGCAATCAGCCCCAGCATTTT.

The chain joins TRBV2 to TRBJ1-5; possible D gene TRBD1, 5 bases. The CDR3 runs 14 residues. Trimming removed 3 bases at V and 9 bases at J, with 15 bases between. Looked up from germline, CDR1 is SNHLY and CDR2 is FYNNEI. The DNA for the CDR3 is TGTGCCAGCAGTGATGGGAGGGGCGGCACGCCCCAGCATTTT. Translation gives CASSDGRGGTPQHF. The entire variable domain, with the rest obtained from reference TRBV2 and TRBJ1-5, is as follows: EPEVTQTPSHQVTQMGQEVILRCVPISNHLYFYWYRQILGQKVEFLVSFYNNEISEKSEIFDDQFSVERPDGSNFTLKIRSTKLEDSAMYFCASSDGRGGTPQHFGDGTRLSIL.

The table lists this clone with a few counts. The J gene is TRBJ1-4, the V gene TRBV5-1, with 7 bases that match TRBD1. The CDR3 totals 17 residues. Germline CDR1 SGHRS, CDR2 YFSETQ. V lost 2 bases and J lost 2; bases outside the gene matches: 9. Here the CDR3 reads CASSFRQGGATNEKLFF. DNA of the CDR3: TGCGCCAGCAGCTTCCGGCAGGGGGGCGCGACTAATGAAAAACTGTTTTTT.

V is TRBV28 and J is TRBJ2-3; the D gene is possibly TRBD2 (6 bases). Trimming removed 6 bases at V and 6 bases at J, with 10 bases between. Per germline, CDR1 MDHEN and CDR2 SYDVKM. This CDR3 region has 12 residues. CDR3 amino acids: CASSGGWDTQYF. In DNA, the CDR3 is TGTGCCAGCAGCGGAGGGTGGGATACGCAGTATTTT.

This chain uses TRBV7-2 with TRBJ1-5; D unresolved. V lost 2 bases to trimming and J lost 6 bases, with 14 bases between them. The CDR3 covers 15 residues. CDR1 SGHTA and CDR2 FQGNSA come from the germline V gene. The CDR3: CASSLFTAASQPQHF. The CDR3 region has the DNA TGTGCCAGCAGCTTATTTACAGCCGCCTCTCAGCCCCAGCATTTT.

This sequence joins TRBV4-1 and TRBJ2-1, with 10 bases fitting TRBD2. CDR3 length: 16 amino acids. The V gene end was trimmed by 0 bases and the J gene end by 7 bases; junction bases not matched to a gene: 6. Germline V gene data show CDR1 as MGHRA and CDR2 as YSYEKL. In DNA, the CDR3 is TGCGCCAGCAGCCAAGAAAGGCTAGCGGGAGTTAATGAGCAGTTCTTC. Amino acid sequence: CASSQERLAGVNEQFF.

V and J are TRBV27 and TRBJ2-7; 12 positions match TRBD2. The CDR3 runs 15 residues. The junction had 2 bases not matched to a gene; V was cut back by 3 bases and J by 2 bases. Germline CDR1 and CDR2: MNHEY and SMNVEV (reference sequence). The CDR3 reads CASSFGLAGPYEQYF. CDR3 sequence (DNA): TGTGCCAGCAGTTTTGGACTAGCGGGGCCCTACGAGCAGTACTTC.

The chain has TRBV7-9 and TRBJ2-1; 7 positions match TRBD2. Germline lookup yields CDR1 SEHNR and CDR2 FQNEAQ (reference sequence). CDR3 length: 15 amino acids. Trimming removed 6 bases from V and 1 base from J; junction bases left unmatched: 6. As DNA, the CDR3 is TGTGCCAGCAGGACAACTAGCGTATCCTACAATGAGCAGTTCTTC. This gives the protein CASRTTSVSYNEQFF.

This chain joins TRBV7-9 and TRBJ1-5, with 7 bases identical to TRBD1. The CDR3 sequence is 15 residues long. Germline CDR1 is SEHNR and CDR2 is FQNEAQ (reference sequence). Trimming at V came to 0 bases and at J to 6 bases, leaving 5 bases not matched to a gene. The CDR3 coding sequence is TGTGCCAGCAGCTTAGCGGGTGACAGGGCTCAGCCCCAGCATTTT. Its translation is CASSLAGDRAQPQHF.